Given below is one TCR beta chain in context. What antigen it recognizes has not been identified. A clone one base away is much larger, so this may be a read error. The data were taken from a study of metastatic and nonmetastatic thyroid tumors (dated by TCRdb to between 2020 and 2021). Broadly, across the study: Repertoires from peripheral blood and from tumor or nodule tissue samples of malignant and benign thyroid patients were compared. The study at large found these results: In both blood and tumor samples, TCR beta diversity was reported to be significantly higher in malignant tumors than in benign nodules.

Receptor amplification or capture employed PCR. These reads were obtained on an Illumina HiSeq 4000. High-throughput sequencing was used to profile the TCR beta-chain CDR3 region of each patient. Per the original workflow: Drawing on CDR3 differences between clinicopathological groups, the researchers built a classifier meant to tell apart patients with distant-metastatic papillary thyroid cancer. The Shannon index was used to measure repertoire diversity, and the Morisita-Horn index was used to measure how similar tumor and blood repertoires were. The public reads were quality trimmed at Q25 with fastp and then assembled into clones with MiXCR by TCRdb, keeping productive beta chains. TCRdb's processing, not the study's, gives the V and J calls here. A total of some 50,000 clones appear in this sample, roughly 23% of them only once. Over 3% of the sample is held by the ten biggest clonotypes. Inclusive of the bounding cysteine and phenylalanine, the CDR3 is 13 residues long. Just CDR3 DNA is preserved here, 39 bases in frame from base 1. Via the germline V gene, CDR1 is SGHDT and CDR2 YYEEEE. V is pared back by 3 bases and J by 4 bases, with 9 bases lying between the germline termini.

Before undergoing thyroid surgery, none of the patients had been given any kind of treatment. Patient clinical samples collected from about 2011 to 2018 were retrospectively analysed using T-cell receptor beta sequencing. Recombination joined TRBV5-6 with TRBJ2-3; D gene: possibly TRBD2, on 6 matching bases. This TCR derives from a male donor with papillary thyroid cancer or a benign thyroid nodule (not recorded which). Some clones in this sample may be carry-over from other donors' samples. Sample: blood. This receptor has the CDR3 CASSSASADTQYF. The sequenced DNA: TGTGCCAGCAGCTCAGCTAGCGCAGATACGCAGTATTTT. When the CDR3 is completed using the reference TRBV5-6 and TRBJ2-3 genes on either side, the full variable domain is DAGVTQSPTHLIKTRGQQVTLRCSPKSGHDTVSWYQQALGQGPQFIFQYYEEEERQRGNFPDRFSGHQFPNYSSELNVNALLLGDSALYLCASSSASADTQYFGPGTRLTVL.